A single T cell receptor beta chain is shown here with its context. This sample stems from a study of blood T cell repertoires in COVID-19. V lost 2 bases to trimming and J lost 5 bases; unmatched junction nucleotides: 14. Germline V lookup: CDR1 SGHDT, CDR2 YYEEEE. This CDR3 comprises 17 residues. The assay was immunoSEQ multiplex PCR, and TCRdb's table has in-frame clones only and misses some. Found here are around 190,000 clones, 84% of them singletons; the top ten hold about 13%. This TCR was recovered from a human donor in a cohort sampled during active COVID-19. Material for sequencing was peripheral blood. The chain combines TRBV5-6 with TRBJ1-1; 8 nucleotides align to TRBD1. The CDR3 coding sequence is TGTGCCAGCAGCTTTTGGTCGCAGGGGGCTATGGGGACTGAAGCTTTCTTT. It encodes CASSFWSQGAMGTEAFF. Full variable domain (remainder filled in from reference TRBV5-6 and TRBJ1-1): DAGVTQSPTHLIKTRGQQVTLRCSPKSGHDTVSWYQQALGQGPQFIFQYYEEEERQRGNFPDRFSGHQFPNYSSELNVNALLLGDSALYLCASSFWSQGAMGTEAFFGQGTRLTVV.